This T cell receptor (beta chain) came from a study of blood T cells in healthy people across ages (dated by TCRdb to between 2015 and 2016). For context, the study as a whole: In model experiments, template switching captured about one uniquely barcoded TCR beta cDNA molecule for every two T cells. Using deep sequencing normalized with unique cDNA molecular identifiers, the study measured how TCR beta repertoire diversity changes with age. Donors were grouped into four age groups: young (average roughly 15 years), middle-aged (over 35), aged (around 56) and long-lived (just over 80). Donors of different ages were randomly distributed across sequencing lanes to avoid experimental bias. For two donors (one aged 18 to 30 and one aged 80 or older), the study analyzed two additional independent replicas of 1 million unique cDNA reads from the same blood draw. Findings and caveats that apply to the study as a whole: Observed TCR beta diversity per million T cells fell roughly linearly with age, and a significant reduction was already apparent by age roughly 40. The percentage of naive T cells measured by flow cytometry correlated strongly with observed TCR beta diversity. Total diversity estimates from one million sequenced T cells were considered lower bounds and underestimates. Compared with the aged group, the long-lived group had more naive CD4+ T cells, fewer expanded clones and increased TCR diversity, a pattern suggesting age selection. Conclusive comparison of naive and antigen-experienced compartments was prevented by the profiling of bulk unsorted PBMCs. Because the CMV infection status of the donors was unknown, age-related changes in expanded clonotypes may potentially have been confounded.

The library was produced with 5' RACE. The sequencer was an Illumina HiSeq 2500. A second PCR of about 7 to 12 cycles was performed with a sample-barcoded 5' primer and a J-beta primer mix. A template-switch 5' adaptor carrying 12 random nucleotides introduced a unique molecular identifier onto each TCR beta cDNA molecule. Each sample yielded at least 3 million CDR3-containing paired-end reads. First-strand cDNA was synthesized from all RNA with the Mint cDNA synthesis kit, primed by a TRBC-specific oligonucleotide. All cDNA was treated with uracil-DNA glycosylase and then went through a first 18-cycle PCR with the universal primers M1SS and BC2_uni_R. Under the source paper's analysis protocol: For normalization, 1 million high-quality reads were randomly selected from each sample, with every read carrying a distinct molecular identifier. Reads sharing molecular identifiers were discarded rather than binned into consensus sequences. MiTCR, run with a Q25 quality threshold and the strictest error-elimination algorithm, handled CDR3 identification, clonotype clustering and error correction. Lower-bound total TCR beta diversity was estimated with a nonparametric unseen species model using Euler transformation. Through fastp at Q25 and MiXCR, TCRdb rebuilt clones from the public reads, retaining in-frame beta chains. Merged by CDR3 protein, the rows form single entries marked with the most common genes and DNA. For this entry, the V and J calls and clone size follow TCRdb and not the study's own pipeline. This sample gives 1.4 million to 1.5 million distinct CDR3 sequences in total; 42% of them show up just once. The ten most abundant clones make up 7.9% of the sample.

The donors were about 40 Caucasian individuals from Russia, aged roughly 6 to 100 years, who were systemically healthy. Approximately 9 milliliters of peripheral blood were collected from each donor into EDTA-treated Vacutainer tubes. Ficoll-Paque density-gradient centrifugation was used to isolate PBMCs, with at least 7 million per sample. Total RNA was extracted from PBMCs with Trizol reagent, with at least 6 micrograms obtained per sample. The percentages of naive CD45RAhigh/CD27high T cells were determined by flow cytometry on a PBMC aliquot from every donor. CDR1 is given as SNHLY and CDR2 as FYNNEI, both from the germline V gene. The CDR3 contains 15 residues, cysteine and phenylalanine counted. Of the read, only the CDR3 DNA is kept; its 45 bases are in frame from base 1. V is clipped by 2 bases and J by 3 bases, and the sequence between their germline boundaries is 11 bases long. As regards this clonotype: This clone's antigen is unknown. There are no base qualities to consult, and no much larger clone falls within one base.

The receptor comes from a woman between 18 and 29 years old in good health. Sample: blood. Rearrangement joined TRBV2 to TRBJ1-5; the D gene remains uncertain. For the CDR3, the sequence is CASSELGFDNQPQHF. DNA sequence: TGTGCCAGCAGTGAACTAGGGTTTGACAATCAGCCCCAGCATTTT.